Below, 32 T cell receptor beta chains from the same sample are listed, as sequenced in a study of CD8+ T cells in alopecia areata. This sample's treatment: oral pan-JAK inhibitor, 5-10 mg twice daily. cDNA reverse transcribed from extracted RNA served as the sequencing template. Only in-frame clones appear in the TCRdb table, and some are missing; sequencing was by immunoSEQ multiplex PCR. Of hundreds of thousands of clones in the sample, over 45% were seen once. The material sequenced was CD4+ T cells sorted from blood, taken at week 24, from a patient treated with tofacitinib. The origin of the receptors is a human donor with alopecia areata.

The V call is TRBV30, the J call TRBJ1-5; unclear D gene. CDR1 GTSNPN and CDR2 SVGIG come from the germline V gene (reference sequence). CDR3 size: 14 residues. Deletions cut 1 base from V and 2 bases from J, with 9 bases between. This chain's CDR3 is CAWSAGRGNQPQHF. In DNA, the CDR3 is TGTGCCTGGAGTGCCGGAAGAGGCAATCAGCCCCAGCATTTT.

This sequence joins TRBV6-5 and TRBJ2-1; 10 bases line up with TRBD1. The CDR3 runs to 14 residues. CDR1 MNHEY and CDR2 SVGAGI come from the germline V gene. Losses at the gene ends were 6 bases for V and 7 bases for J; bases not matched to a gene: 6. The CDR3 nucleotides read TGTGCCAGCAGAATGGGACAGGGGAATAATGAGCAGTTCTTC. It encodes CASRMGQGNNEQFF.

The chain combines TRBV7-2 with TRBJ2-1, with D unclear. CDR3 size: 12 residues. The germline V gene has CDR1 SGHTA and CDR2 FQGNSA. Between the trimmed V and J ends, which lost 5 bases and 5 bases, there was a span of 7 bases. The CDR3, as DNA: TGTGCCAGCAGCCCCCCGCACAATGAGCAGTTCTTC. Protein product: CASSPPHNEQFF.

This clone turned up a few times. The chain combines TRBV10-2 with TRBJ1-5, with D possibly matching TRBD1 (6 bases). Germline assignment: CDR1 WSHSY and CDR2 SAAADI. V was trimmed by 7 bases and J by 6 bases, leaving 19 bases between them. This CDR3 contains 15 residues. CDR3 coding DNA: TGCGCCAGCACCCACGGGACGGGGGCGAGTCAGCCCCAGCATTTT. This codes for CASTHGTGASQPQHF.

The chain uses TRBV15 and TRBJ2-5; D may be TRBD1 or TRBD2 (6 bases each). The CDR3 has 15 residues. V lost 0 bases and J lost 6, with 14 bases in between. CDR1 is LNHNV and CDR2 is YYDKDF in the germline V gene (reference sequence). The CDR3 coding sequence is TGTGCCACCAGCAGAGATTCCGGGGGCATGAAGACCCAGTACTTC. Protein: CATSRDSGGMKTQYF.

This clone has more than one count but fewer than ten. The V gene is TRBV28, the J gene TRBJ2-2; 8 nucleotides agree with TRBD1. Germline values: CDR1 MDHEN, CDR2 SYDVKM. V was pared by 9 bases and J by 7 bases, with 16 bases of the junction left unmatched. The CDR3 covers 16 residues. The CDR3 coding sequence is TGTGCCAGTACCCCAGGGGGCGCCGGTGGATACGGGGAGCTGTTTTTT. It codes for CASTPGGAGGYGELFF.

The chain carries TRBV28 and TRBJ2-3; D not certain. CDR1 and CDR2 (germline): MDHEN, SYDVKM. There are 11 residues in the CDR3. V shed 10 bases and J shed 6 bases, with 11 bases lying between them. DNA for the CDR3: TGTGCCACTCACCCTGGCGATACGCAGTATTTT. Amino acid sequence: CATHPGDTQYF.

This clone has only a few counts. V and J are TRBV7-3 and TRBJ1-1; D is ambiguous. There are 15 residues in the CDR3. Germline V gene sequence: CDR1 SGHTA, CDR2 FQGTGA. Trimming stripped 2 bases from V and 4 bases from J, with 14 bases between. The CDR3 DNA reads TGTGCCAGCAGCTTATCTGGCATCCTGGGCACTGAAGCTTTCTTT. Its protein product is CASSLSGILGTEAFF.

The rearrangement uses TRBV5-1 and TRBJ2-6; D not certain. This CDR3 is built from 15 residues. Germline V CDR1 and CDR2: SGHRS, YFSETQ. The V end was cut by 3 bases, the J end by 0 bases, with 7 bases between. The CDR3, as DNA: TGCGCCAGCAGCTCCCGGTCCTCTGGGGCCAACGTCCTGACTTTC. Protein: CASSSRSSGANVLTF.

The sample holds a few counts of this clone. This chain links TRBV7-6 with TRBJ2-4, with D possibly TRBD2 on 5 matching bases. CDR3 length: 14 residues. Germline values: CDR1 SGHVS, CDR2 FNYEAQ. Trimming took 2 bases from V and 14 from J, leaving 19 bases between them. CDR3 protein: CASSLKEDGHRKYF. The CDR3 nucleotides read TGTGCCAGCAGCTTAAAGGAGGACGGGCATAGAAAGTACTTC.

The CDR3 is CASSGGREETQYF. CDR3 bases: TGTGCCAGCAGCGGGGGGCGAGAAGAGACCCAGTACTTC. The rearrangement links TRBV7-2 to TRBJ2-5; D possibly matches TRBD1 or TRBD2 (6 bases each). V lost 5 bases, J lost 3 bases, and 10 bases lay in between. CDR3 size: 13 residues. CDR1 is SGHTA and CDR2 is FQGNSA in the germline V gene.

The chain has TRBV28 and TRBJ1-2; no firm D call. V was shortened by 10 bases and J by 0 bases, with 12 bases between the two germline ends. From germline, CDR1 is MDHEN and CDR2 SYDVKM. This CDR3 has 13 amino acids. The DNA of the CDR3 is TGTGCCACGACATGGAGTACTAACTATGGCTACACCTTC. Translating it yields CATTWSTNYGYTF.

The J gene is TRBJ2-1, the V gene TRBV5-6, with a possible D match to TRBD2 (6 bases). V lost 5 bases and J lost 0, with 12 bases in between. Germline loops: CDR1 SGHDT, CDR2 YYEEEE. The CDR3 length is 15 residues. Here the CDR3 reads CASSSGTDSYNEQFF. The DNA for the CDR3 is TGTGCCAGCAGTTCCGGGACTGACTCCTACAATGAGCAGTTCTTC.

This chain uses TRBV30 with TRBJ1-2; the D is unclear. The ends were cut back, 3 bases at V and 2 bases at J, with 7 bases in the middle. Germline V lookup: CDR1 GTSNPN, CDR2 SVGIG (reference sequence). CDR3 length equals 12 residues. CDR3 coding DNA: TGTGCCTGGAGGACAAGAAACTATGGCTACACCTTC. Residues: CAWRTRNYGYTF.

This chain uses TRBV5-1 with TRBJ2-3; 7 bases are a match to TRBD2. Per the germline V gene, CDR1 is SGHRS and CDR2 is YFSETQ. Trimming at V came to 5 bases and at J to 4 bases, leaving 7 bases not matched to a gene. The length of the CDR3 is 14 residues. The CDR3: CASSGGRSADTQYF. The CDR3 DNA reads as TGCGCCAGCAGTGGCGGGAGATCAGCAGATACGCAGTATTTT.

V is TRBV9 and J is TRBJ2-1, with TRBD2 matching 8 bases. The CDR3 runs 15 residues. V lost 4 bases and J lost 5; bases outside the gene matches: 8. From germline, CDR1 is SGDLS and CDR2 YYNGEE. DNA for the CDR3: TGTGCCAGCAGCATCTCGGGGGGGCCCAACAATGAGCAGTTCTTC. It yields the protein CASSISGGPNNEQFF.

The V gene is TRBV4-1, the J gene TRBJ2-5, with D tentatively TRBD1 (6 bases). Trimming took off 3 bases at V and 5 bases at J, with 10 bases between the two ends. CDR1 and CDR2 (germline): MGHRA, YSYEKL. This CDR3 is 13 amino acids long. CDR3: CASSQTTGETQYF. The CDR3, as DNA: TGCGCCAGCAGCCAGACCACAGGGGAGACCCAGTACTTC.

The rearrangement joins TRBV9 to TRBJ1-2; no clear D gene. The CDR3 runs 16 residues. Germline assignment: CDR1 SGDLS and CDR2 YYNGEE. Trimming removed 4 bases from V and 6 bases from J, with 22 bases in between. The CDR3 DNA is TGTGCCAGCAGCTTCCGCCCGCTATTGGGGATAGATGGCTACACCTTC. It codes for CASSFRPLLGIDGYTF.

V is TRBV4-2 and J is TRBJ2-7; D perhaps matches TRBD2 (6 bases). From germline, CDR1 is LGHNA and CDR2 YNFKEQ. Deletions cut 0 bases from V and 6 bases from J, with 6 bases between. There are 12 residues in the CDR3. In nucleotides, the CDR3 is TGTGCCAGCAGCCAAGAGGGGGGCGAGCAGTACTTC. This translates into CASSQEGGEQYF.

Of note for this clone: Within the sample, other DNA sequences also encode this same CDR3. V usage is TRBV30 and J usage is TRBJ1-5, with D possibly being TRBD1 (5 bases). CDR3 length: 15 amino acids. The germline V and J ends were trimmed by 3 bases and 1 base, with 13 bases remaining between them. Looked up from germline, CDR1 is GTSNPN and CDR2 is SVGIG (reference sequence). Here the CDR3 reads CAWSRQGGSNQPQHF. The CDR3 DNA reads as TGTGCCTGGAGCCGGCAGGGTGGAAGCAATCAGCCCCAGCATTTT.

The chain carries TRBV6-1 and TRBJ2-7; no definite D call. V gave up 4 bases and J gave up 1 base, with 20 bases separating them. Looked up from germline, CDR1 is MNHNS and CDR2 is SASEGT. The CDR3 totals 17 residues. CDR3 nucleotide sequence: TGTGCCAGCAGTGGGGCCGGATCGAGAAGGTTATCCTACGAGCAGTACTTC. Protein product: CASSGAGSRRLSYEQYF.

The chain links TRBV6-1 to TRBJ1-1; 8 positions match TRBD1. Germline V gene lookup returns CDR1 MNHNS and CDR2 SASEGT. The CDR3 contains 15 residues. J was trimmed by 1 base and V by 10 bases; bases with no gene match: 11. The CDR3 nucleotides read TGTGCCACCATTCAAGGACAGGGTCGGAACACTGAAGCTTTCTTT. Translating gives CATIQGQGRNTEAFF.

The rearrangement uses TRBV10-3 and TRBJ2-5; D may match TRBD1 or TRBD2 (5 bases each). The CDR3 has 15 residues. Germline values: CDR1 ENHRY, CDR2 SYGVKD. V lost 11 bases, J lost 0 bases, and 19 bases lay in between. Here the CDR3 reads CAANPGLPYQETQYF. The DNA for the CDR3 is TGTGCCGCCAACCCGGGGCTCCCGTACCAAGAGACCCAGTACTTC.

V usage is TRBV20-1 and J usage is TRBJ2-7; D remains ambiguous. The CDR3 is 11 residues long. Germline V gene data show CDR1 as DFQATT and CDR2 as SNEGSKA (reference sequence). Trimming stripped 3 bases from V and 4 bases from J, with 7 bases between. Written as DNA, the CDR3 is TGCAGTGCTAGCGTGCTTTACGAGCAGTACTTC. Translating it yields CSASVLYEQYF.

The V gene is TRBV5-1, the J gene TRBJ2-5, with 10 nucleotides matching TRBD2. The V segment lost 2 bases and the J segment 1 base; nucleotides outside the gene matches: 5. CDR3 length: 16 amino acids. CDR1 is SGHRS and CDR2 is YFSETQ in the germline V gene. CDR3: CASSFILAGGQETQYF. CDR3 in DNA: TGCGCCAGCAGCTTCATCTTAGCGGGGGGCCAAGAGACCCAGTACTTC.

This clone was counted a few times. This chain links TRBV6-6 with TRBJ2-1, with TRBD2 identical over 9 bases. V lost 2 bases and J lost 5; bases outside the gene matches: 4. Germline CDR1 MNHNY, CDR2 SVGAGI (reference sequence). The CDR3 covers 15 residues. CDR3 sequence: CASSYQAGGNNEQFF. CDR3 bases: TGTGCCAGCAGTTACCAGGCGGGGGGGAACAATGAGCAGTTCTTC.

The V and J genes are TRBV4-3 and TRBJ2-7; 8 nucleotides line up with TRBD2. Germline V CDR1 and CDR2: LGHNA, YSLEER. This CDR3 has 14 residues. J lost 2 bases, V lost 2 bases, and 2 bases had no gene match. CDR3 protein: CASSQTSGPYEQYF. In DNA form, the CDR3 reads TGCGCCAGCAGCCAAACTAGCGGACCCTACGAGCAGTACTTC.

The rearrangement joins TRBV30 to TRBJ1-5; 9 nucleotides match TRBD1. CDR1 and CDR2 from the germline V gene are GTSNPN and SVGIG (reference sequence). This CDR3 has 13 amino acids. V trimming: 2 bases; J trimming: 7 bases; junction bases outside the gene matches: 3. CDR3 nucleotide sequence: TGTGCCTGGAGTCGGGACAGGGACCAGCCCCAGCATTTT. It is translated as CAWSRDRDQPQHF. The whole variable domain, filled in from reference TRBV30 and TRBJ1-5, reads SQTIHQWPATLVQPVGSPLSLECTVEGTSNPNLYWYRQAAGRGLQLLFYSVGIGQISSEVPQNLSASRPQDRQFILSSKKLLLSDSGFYLCAWSRDRDQPQHFGDGTRLSIL.

The rearrangement links TRBV2 to TRBJ1-1; 8 bases agree with TRBD1. Per the germline V gene, CDR1 is SNHLY and CDR2 is FYNNEI. The J segment lost 5 bases and the V segment lost 3 bases, leaving 2 bases of the junction unmatched. This CDR3 is 13 amino acids long. The CDR3 here is CASSDNRGTEAFF. CDR3 nucleotides: TGTGCCAGCAGTGATAACAGGGGGACTGAAGCTTTCTTT.

The rearrangement joins TRBV30 to TRBJ1-2; TRBD1 agrees at 10 bases. Germline-derived CDR1 and CDR2 are GTSNPN and SVGIG (reference sequence). J lost 4 bases, V lost 3 bases, and 2 bases had no gene match. CDR3 length equals 13 residues. The CDR3 loop is CAWRDRGFYGYTF. The CDR3 DNA sequence: TGTGCCTGGAGGGACAGGGGGTTCTATGGCTACACCTTC. Variable domain in full (rest from reference TRBV30 and TRBJ1-2): SQTIHQWPATLVQPVGSPLSLECTVEGTSNPNLYWYRQAAGRGLQLLFYSVGIGQISSEVPQNLSASRPQDRQFILSSKKLLLSDSGFYLCAWRDRGFYGYTFGSGTRLTVV.

The rearrangement uses TRBV10-3 and TRBJ2-5; 8 nucleotides line up with TRBD1. Germline CDR1 and CDR2: ENHRY and SYGVKD. This CDR3 contains 15 residues. Trimming at V came to 8 bases and at J to 5 bases, leaving 13 bases not matched to a gene. CDR3 amino acids: CAIALGQGLAETQYF. DNA for the CDR3: TGTGCCATCGCATTAGGACAGGGTTTGGCCGAGACCCAGTACTTC.

The CDR3 region has the DNA TGCAGCGTTCAGGGAGGACAGGGACGATGGGAGCAGTACTTC. Translated, it gives CSVQGGQGRWEQYF. The chain has TRBV29-1 and TRBJ2-7, with TRBD1 matching over 8 bases. The germline CDR1 and CDR2 sequences are SQVTM and ANQGSEA. This CDR3 has 14 amino acids. After removal of 5 bases from V and 7 bases from J, the junction contained 13 bases not matched to a gene.